A single TCR beta chain is shown here with its context. The data derive from a study of blood T cell repertoires in COVID-19. Background on the study: T cells, B-cell-depleted T cells, or PBMCs supplied cDNA or gDNA.

Clones were read by immunoSEQ multiplex PCR, and TCRdb kept only the in-frame ones, dropping some. This sample yields roughly 250,000 clones, of which around 89% are seen a single time; roughly 8.3% belongs to the top ten. The cohort comprised adults aged about 18 to 90 years residing in 20 to 30 US areas. The study assigned cohorts using participant-reported clinical history. The receptor's source is a man aged 35-49 years who had recovered from COVID-19. Source material: PBMCs or T cells enriched from blood (not recorded which).

CDR3 bases: TGCGCCAGCAGCTTGGAACAGGGGGCTTCACCCCTCCACTTT. Protein: CASSLEQGASPLHF. The chain recombines TRBV5-1 with TRBJ1-6; 9 nucleotides match TRBD1. V lost 0 bases, J lost 9 bases, and 1 base stayed unmatched. The CDR3 length is 14 residues. CDR1 is SGHRS and CDR2 is YFSETQ in the germline V gene.